The 21 T cell receptor beta chains below come from one sample, sequenced in a study of T cell responses to AZD1222 COVID-19 vaccine. This table comes from immunoSEQ multiplex PCR, and its TCRdb copy is limited to in-frame clones, with some not included. The table has around 100,000 clones, 90% seen once. The specimen was peripheral blood, collected on day 0 of AZD1222 vaccination. The receptors come from an adult in good health.

V and J are TRBV2 and TRBJ1-6; the D is unclear. The ends were cut back, 4 bases at V and 6 bases at J, with 10 bases in the middle. Per the germline V gene, CDR1 is SNHLY and CDR2 is FYNNEI. The CDR3 runs to 14 residues. The CDR3, as DNA: TGTGCCAGCAGTGCCGACGGACGTAATTCACCCCTCCACTTT. Residues: CASSADGRNSPLHF.

The chain is built from TRBV19 and TRBJ2-7, with TRBD2 as a possible D gene (6 bases). V was trimmed by 5 bases and J by 9 bases, leaving 17 bases between them. Germline CDR1 and CDR2: LNHDA and SQIVND (reference sequence). This CDR3 comprises 13 residues. The CDR3 DNA sequence: TGTGCCAGTAGTCCGCCGGGGGATCCCGTGCAGTACTTC. Its protein product is CASSPPGDPVQYF.

V is TRBV6-4 and J is TRBJ1-6; 9 nucleotides match TRBD1. V trimming: 3 bases; J trimming: 9 bases; junction bases outside the gene matches: 3. CDR1 is MRHNA, CDR2 SNTAGT, per germline. This CDR3 is 14 amino acids long. The CDR3 is CASSEQGAGSPLHF. CDR3 DNA: TGTGCCAGCAGTGAACAGGGGGCAGGTTCACCCCTCCACTTT.

V is TRBV28 and J is TRBJ1-4, with 9 positions matching TRBD1. Germline V gives CDR1 MDHEN, CDR2 SYDVKM. The CDR3 extends over 14 amino acids. V was pared by 5 bases and J by 7 bases, with 5 bases of the junction left unmatched. Here the CDR3 reads CASSAGTGSEKLFF. The CDR3 region has the DNA TGTGCCAGCAGTGCCGGGACAGGGAGTGAAAAACTGTTTTTT.

This chain uses TRBV20-1 with TRBJ1-2; D is uncertain. Trimming pared 3 bases from V and 4 bases from J, leaving 12 bases between. CDR3 length: 13 amino acids. Germline V gene lookup returns CDR1 DFQATT and CDR2 SNEGSKA (reference sequence). In DNA form, the CDR3 reads TGCAGTGCTAGTTCAGAGAGGACCTATGGCTACACCTTC. Translated: CSASSERTYGYTF.

V usage is TRBV28 and J usage is TRBJ2-5, with D hard to call. CDR3 length: 11 amino acids. The V end lost 5 bases, the J end lost 5 bases, and 6 bases lay between the germline ends. Per germline, CDR1 MDHEN and CDR2 SYDVKM. CDR3 residues: CASSPRETQYF. CDR3 DNA sequence: TGTGCCAGCAGTCCGAGGGAGACCCAGTACTTC.

A single count supports this clone. The CDR3 loop is CASSPPFTAFGYTF. DNA of the CDR3: TGTGCCAGTAGTCCACCTTTCACGGCTTTTGGCTACACCTTC. The rearrangement links TRBV19 to TRBJ1-2; no firm D call. The CDR3 is 14 residues long. V lost 5 bases to trimming and J lost 7 bases, with 17 bases between them. CDR1 and CDR2 from the germline V gene are LNHDA and SQIVND (reference sequence).

This chain connects TRBV27 to TRBJ1-1, with D tentatively TRBD1 (5 bases). Per germline, CDR1 MNHEY and CDR2 SMNVEV (reference sequence). The V end lost 5 bases, the J end lost 8 bases, and 15 bases lay between the germline ends. The CDR3 covers 13 residues. The CDR3 is CASSTNQGTEAFF. For the CDR3, the DNA is TGTGCCAGCAGTACCAATCAGGGTACCGAAGCTTTCTTT.

On this clone: The same CDR3 can be traced to other DNA sequences in this sample. V gene TRBV2 combines with J gene TRBJ1-1; the D gene is possibly TRBD1 (5 bases). Between the trimmed V and J ends, which lost 8 bases and 0 bases, there was a span of 10 bases. The CDR3 runs 13 residues. CDR1 SNHLY and CDR2 FYNNEI come from the germline V gene. Here the CDR3 reads CASLREVNTEAFF. The CDR3 coding sequence is TGTGCCAGCCTCAGGGAAGTGAACACTGAAGCTTTCTTT.

The chain is built from TRBV11-3 and TRBJ2-6, with 9 bases aligning to TRBD1. V shed 2 bases, J shed 1 base, and the junction held 9 bases outside the gene matches. Germline V gene lookup returns CDR1 SGHNT and CDR2 YENEEA. CDR3 length equals 19 residues. For the CDR3, the DNA is TGTGCCAGCAGCTTATCCTGGACAGGGGACAAGTCTGGGGCCAACGTCCTGACTTTC. It translates to CASSLSWTGDKSGANVLTF.

The V call is TRBV14, the J call TRBJ1-1; D gene uncertain. Trimming removed 4 bases at V and 10 bases at J, with 16 bases between. This CDR3 region has 13 residues. The V gene's germline CDR1 is SGHDN and CDR2 FVKESK. The CDR3 loop is CASSPWEVEGAFF. DNA for the CDR3: TGTGCCAGCAGCCCATGGGAGGTGGAAGGAGCTTTCTTT.

This chain joins TRBV18 and TRBJ1-1; D unclear. Germline V lookup: CDR1 KGHSH, CDR2 LQKENI. V lost 1 base and J 6 bases, leaving 9 bases between the germline ends. This CDR3 contains 13 residues. CDR3 sequence (DNA): TGTGCCAGCTCACCACGAGGACTCCCTGAAGCTTTCTTT. Its translation is CASSPRGLPEAFF. The full variable domain, rest sourced from reference TRBV18 and TRBJ1-1, is NAGVMQNPRHLVRRRGQEARLRCSPMKGHSHVYWYRQLPEEGLKFMVYLQKENIIDESGMPKERFSAEFPKEGPSILRIQQVVRGDSAAYFCASSPRGLPEAFFGQGTRLTVV.

The V call is TRBV3-1 (or the pseudogene TRBV3-2), the J call TRBJ2-5; D is unresolved. CDR3 length: 13 residues. The V end was cut by 2 bases, the J end by 9 bases, with 13 bases between. Germline CDR1 reads LGHDT; CDR2 reads YNNKEL (reference sequence). CDR3 nucleotides: TGTGCCAGCAGCCAACTACAAGGACGGGCCCAGTACTTC. It translates to CASSQLQGRAQYF.

The V and J genes are TRBV2 and TRBJ1-5, with no clear D. V was clipped by 4 bases and J by 5 bases, with 6 bases between them. From germline, CDR1 is SNHLY and CDR2 FYNNEI. This CDR3 spans 12 amino acids. The CDR3 DNA reads TGTGCCAGCAGTGGTCCGGATCAGCCCCAGCATTTT. Its translation is CASSGPDQPQHF.

The CDR3: CASSLPLDRGNAEAFF. The CDR3 DNA reads as TGTGCCAGCAGCTTACCCCTGGACAGGGGAAATGCTGAAGCTTTCTTT. The V and J genes are TRBV7-9 and TRBJ1-1; 9 bases line up with TRBD1. Germline CDR1 SEHNR, CDR2 FQNEAQ (reference sequence). V gave up 2 bases and J gave up 6 bases; unmatched junction bases: 10. There are 16 residues in the CDR3.

V gene TRBV29-1 combines with J gene TRBJ1-2; D is undetermined. V dropped 5 bases and J dropped 4 bases, with 11 bases sitting between them. Germline-derived CDR1 and CDR2 are SQVTM and ANQGSEA. This CDR3 contains 12 residues. CDR3 sequence: CSVLASPYGYTF. The CDR3 coding sequence is TGCAGCGTTCTGGCGTCCCCCTATGGCTACACCTTC. The full variable domain, with the rest looked up from reference TRBV29-1 and TRBJ1-2, is SAVISQKPSRDICQRGTSLTIQCQVDSQVTMMFWYRQQPGQSLTLIATANQGSEATYESGFVIDKFPISRPNLTFSTLTVSNMSPEDSSIYLCSVLASPYGYTFGSGTRLTVV.

The J gene is TRBJ1-2, the V gene TRBV5-4; TRBD1 might be the D (5 bases). Between the trimmed V and J ends, which lost 3 bases and 4 bases, there was a span of 16 bases. The CDR3 extends over 15 amino acids. The germline gives CDR1 SGHNT, CDR2 YYREEE (reference sequence). The CDR3 nucleotides read TGTGCCAGCAGCTCTCCCCTTCGGGGCACCTATGGCTACACCTTC. Residues: CASSSPLRGTYGYTF.

The rearrangement uses TRBV7-9 and TRBJ1-2; D unresolved. With 1 base removed from V and 7 bases from J, the gap between germline ends came to 7 bases. The CDR3 is made up of 12 amino acids. Germline-derived CDR1 and CDR2 are SEHNR and FQNEAQ (reference sequence). Here the CDR3 reads CASSLGEGGYTF. In nucleotides, the CDR3 is TGTGCCAGCAGCTTAGGAGAGGGTGGCTACACCTTC.

The chain links TRBV28 to TRBJ1-2; D not certain. V was shortened by 8 bases and J by 3 bases, with 19 bases between the two germline ends. The CDR3 is made up of 15 amino acids. Germline-derived CDR1 and CDR2 are MDHEN and SYDVKM. The CDR3 loop reads CASSSTAINDYGYTF. For the CDR3, the DNA is TGTGCCAGCTCCAGTACGGCGATTAATGACTATGGCTACACCTTC.

The rearrangement links TRBV5-6 to TRBJ2-7, with D tentatively TRBD2 (6 bases). This CDR3 region has 13 residues. V dropped 1 base and J dropped 4 bases, with 9 bases sitting between them. Germline V gene data show CDR1 as SGHDT and CDR2 as YYEEEE. CDR3 in amino acids: CASSLPGTYEQYF. CDR3 nucleotides: TGTGCCAGCAGCTTGCCCGGGACTTACGAGCAGTACTTC.

The rearrangement links TRBV25-1 to TRBJ1-2; 9 nucleotides align to TRBD1. Trimming removed 2 bases from V and 8 bases from J; junction bases left unmatched: 12. CDR3 length: 16 amino acids. Germline assignment: CDR1 MGHDK and CDR2 SYGVNS. The CDR3 DNA follows: TGTGCCAGCAGTGAACCTTCTGGGGGACAGGGAGTAGGCTACACCTTC. Protein product: CASSEPSGGQGVGYTF.